Listed below are T cell receptor beta chains from one sample, sequenced in a study of blood T cell repertoires in COVID-19. Some clones are missing from TCRdb's copy, which holds only in-frame ones; the method was immunoSEQ multiplex PCR. The sample carries 350,000 to 450,000 clones, less than 85% recorded once. Material: peripheral blood. The receptor set was obtained from a woman aged 18-30 years with acute or convalescent COVID-19. The CDR3 runs from the conserved cysteine through the conserved F or W. A D gene is named only where the DNA matches it firmly. The size entry is marked missing in some rows and otherwise reads once, few, many or a size class.

J gene | D gene | clone size | V gene | CDR3 DNA | CDR3 protein
TRBJ1-1 | - | - | TRBV6-5 | TGTGCCAGTATTGCCGGGGGGCCGAACACTGAAGCTTTCTTT | CASIAGGPNTEAFF
TRBJ1-2 | - | few | TRBV7-9 | TGTGCCAGCATCAGACAAGGGGCTAACTATGGCTACACCTTC | CASIRQGANYGYTF
TRBJ2-1 | TRBD2 | - | TRBV19 | TGTGCCAGTAGTATAGGGGGTACCGGGACTAGCGACTACAATGAGCAGTTCTTC | CASSIGGTGTSDYNEQFF
TRBJ2-6 | TRBD1 | - | TRBV9 | TGTGCCAGCAGAGCTGGGACAGGCGTTTCTGGGGCCAACGTCCTGACTTTC | CASRAGTGVSGANVLTF
TRBJ1-6 | TRBD1 | - | TRBV28 | TGTGCCAGCAAATCGGGACAGCATAATTCACCCCTCCACTTT | CASKSGQHNSPLHF
TRBJ1-3 | - | once | TRBV6-5 | TGTGCCAGCAGTTGGGGGGGCCAGGACACCATATATTTT | CASSWGGQDTIYF
TRBJ2-3 | - | - | TRBV25-1 | TGTGCCAGCAGTGACGTGGACAGAATCACAGATACGCAGTATTTT | CASSDVDRITDTQYF
TRBJ2-2 | TRBD1 | - | TRBV9 | TGTGCCAGCAGCAGGACAGGGACTAACACCGGGGAGCTGTTTTTT | CASSRTGTNTGELFF
TRBJ1-2 | TRBD1 | - | TRBV14 | TGTGCCAGCAGTCGACAGGGAAATCAGGGCTACACCTTC | CASSRQGNQGYTF
TRBJ2-7 | TRBD2 | - | TRBV13 | TGTGCCAGCAGCATAAGCGGGGGGGCTTACGAGCAGTACTTC | CASSISGGAYEQYF
TRBJ2-5 | TRBD1 | - | TRBV6-1 | TGTGCCAGCAGTGACAGGGGGCTTAAGACCCAGTACTTC | CASSDRGLKTQYF
TRBJ1-2 | TRBD1 | once | TRBV12-3/TRBV12-4 | TGTGCCACCGCGGACAGGGGCCCTGATGGCTACACCTTC | CATADRGPDGYTF
TRBJ2-1 | TRBD2 | - | TRBV7-9 | TGTGCCAGCAGCTTAGTCCTAGCGGAAAATGAGCAGTTCTTC | CASSLVLAENEQFF
TRBJ1-3 | - | - | TRBV18 | TGTGCCAGCTCCCCCGTGCCGGGGACTGGAAACACCATATATTTT | CASSPVPGTGNTIYF
TRBJ2-1 | TRBD1 | - | TRBV19 | TGTGCCAGTAGTAGGGACAGGGAAGTGGGCAAGGACTCCTACAATGAGCAGTTCTTC | CASSRDREVGKDSYNEQFF
TRBJ1-1 | - | - | TRBV2 | TGTGCCAGCAGCACAGGGAGGAACACTGAAGCTTTCTTT | CASSTGRNTEAFF
TRBJ2-1 | - | - | TRBV24-1 | TGTGCCACCAGTGATTTCGGGGGTTGGAATGAGCAGTTCTTC | CATSDFGGWNEQFF
TRBJ1-2 | TRBD1 | few | TRBV28 | TGTGCCAGCAGTTCCTCGGACAGGGGCACGGTTGGCTACACCTTC | CASSSSDRGTVGYTF
TRBJ2-7 | TRBD1 | - | TRBV9 | TGTGCCAGCAGCGTAGCCGGGACAGGGGGTGTCTACGAGCAGTACTTC | CASSVAGTGGVYEQYF
TRBJ2-2 | TRBD2 | - | TRBV7-8 | TGTGCCAGCAGCCCCTCACTAGCGGGGGTGCCCACTACCGGGGAGCTGTTTTTT | CASSPSLAGVPTTGELFF
TRBJ2-1 | TRBD2 | - | TRBV11-3 | TGTGCCAGCAGCCCCCCAAATAGCGGGGCTCGGGATGAGCAGTTCTTC | CASSPPNSGARDEQFF
TRBJ2-7 | TRBD1 | few | TRBV12-5 | TGTGCTAGTGGCCCGGACAGGACTCCTCCCGAGCAGTACTTC | CASGPDRTPPEQYF
TRBJ1-4 | TRBD1 | - | TRBV29-1 | TGCAGCGTCACAGGGGCCGGAATGATGGAAAAACTGTTTTTT | CSVTGAGMMEKLFF
TRBJ2-2 | TRBD1 | - | TRBV19 | TGTGCCAGTACCCGGGACAGGACGAACACCGGGGAGCTGTTTTTT | CASTRDRTNTGELFF
TRBJ1-2 | - | - | TRBV27 | TGTGCCAGCAGTTCCTCGGGACTTCGGGTCGGCGGCTACACCTTC | CASSSSGLRVGGYTF
TRBJ1-2 | TRBD1 | - | TRBV3-1/TRBV3-2 | TGTGCCAGCAGCCCCCCCGGGACAGGGGAAGGTCTTAGAGGCTACACCTTC | CASSPPGTGEGLRGYTF